Here is one TCR beta chain with its context. The assay was immunoSEQ multiplex PCR, and TCRdb's table has in-frame clones only and misses some. The table lists more than 500,000 clones, approximately 95% of them singletons. This specimen belongs to a study of shared clonotypes between healthy human individuals. This CDR3 has 19 amino acids. V dropped 0 bases and J dropped 3; count of bases not matched to a gene: 18. Looked up from germline, CDR1 is SGHRS and CDR2 is YFSETQ. The V and J genes are TRBV5-1 and TRBJ2-7, with TRBD2 matching 7 bases. Sequencing was performed on naive CD4+ T cells sorted from blood. As to subset: CD45RA+ positively selected. The receptor was derived from a woman in her twenties or thirties in good health. Here the CDR3 reads CASSLGSFSGRSHLYEQYF. In DNA, the CDR3 is TGCGCCAGCAGCTTGGGGTCGTTTAGCGGGCGATCTCACCTCTACGAGCAGTACTTC. The complete variable domain, with remaining parts taken from reference TRBV5-1 and TRBJ2-7, reads KAGVTQTPRYLIKTRGQQVTLSCSPISGHRSVSWYQQTPGQGLQFLFEYFSETQRNKGNFPGRFSGRQFSNSRSEMNVSTLELGDSALYLCASSLGSFSGRSHLYEQYFGPGTRLTVT.